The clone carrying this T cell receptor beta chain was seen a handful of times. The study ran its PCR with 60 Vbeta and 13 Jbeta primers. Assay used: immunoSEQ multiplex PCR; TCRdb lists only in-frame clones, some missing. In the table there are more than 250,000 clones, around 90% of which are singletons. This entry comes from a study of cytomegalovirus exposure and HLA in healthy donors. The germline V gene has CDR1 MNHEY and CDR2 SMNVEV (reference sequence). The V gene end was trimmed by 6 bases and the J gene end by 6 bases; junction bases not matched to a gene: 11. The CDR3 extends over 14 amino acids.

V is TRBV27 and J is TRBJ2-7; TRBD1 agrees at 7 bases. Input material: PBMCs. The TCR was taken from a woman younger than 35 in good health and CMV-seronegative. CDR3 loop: CASSYRQGGSEQYF. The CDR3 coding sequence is TGTGCCAGCAGCTACCGACAGGGTGGGTCCGAGCAGTACTTC.